This T cell receptor beta chain originates from a study of shared clonotypes between healthy human individuals. Only in-frame clones appear in the TCRdb table, and some are missing; sequencing was by immunoSEQ multiplex PCR. Here the sample spans about 2.5 million clones, around 92% being singletons. The CDR3 contains 14 residues. V lost 0 bases and J lost 2, with 8 bases in between. Germline V gives CDR1 MNHEY, CDR2 SVGAGI. This sequence originates from a man aged 18 to 30 in good health. Some clones in this sample may be carry-over from other donors' samples. V is TRBV6-5 and J is TRBJ2-7; a weak D match, TRBD2 (6 bases). Sequencing was performed on naive CD4+ T cells from PBMCs. Subset meaning: CD45RA+ positively selected. CDR3 protein: CASSYSEGPYEQYF. Written as DNA, the CDR3 is TGTGCCAGCAGTTACTCGGAGGGCCCCTACGAGCAGTACTTC.